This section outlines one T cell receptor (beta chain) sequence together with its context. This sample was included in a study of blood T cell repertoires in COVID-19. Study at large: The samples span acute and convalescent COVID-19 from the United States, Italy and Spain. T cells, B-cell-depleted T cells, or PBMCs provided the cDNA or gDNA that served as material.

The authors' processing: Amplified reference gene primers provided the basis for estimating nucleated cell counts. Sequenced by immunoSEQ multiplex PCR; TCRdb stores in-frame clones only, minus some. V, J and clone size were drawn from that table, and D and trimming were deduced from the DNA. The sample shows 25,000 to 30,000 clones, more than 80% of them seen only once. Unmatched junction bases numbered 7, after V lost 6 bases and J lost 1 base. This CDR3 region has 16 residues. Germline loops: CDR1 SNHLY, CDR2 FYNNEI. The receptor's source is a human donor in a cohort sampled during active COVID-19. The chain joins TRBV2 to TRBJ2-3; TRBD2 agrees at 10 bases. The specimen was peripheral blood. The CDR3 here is CASRLHGTSGTDTQYF. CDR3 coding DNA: TGTGCCAGCAGGCTGCATGGGACTAGCGGCACAGATACGCAGTATTTT.